Listed below are T cell receptor beta chains from one sample, sequenced in a study of shared T cell receptors in the human thymus. Assay used: immunoSEQ multiplex PCR; TCRdb lists only in-frame clones, some missing. The sample includes some 760,000 clones, 80% to 90% of them seen just once. This sample also appeared in a second study, on human thymus T cells.

Sequencing was done on a sample of thymocytes. These receptors were taken from a girl younger than two with a congenital heart defect. CDR3s include the opening cysteine and the closing phenylalanine or tryptophan. Fields, in order: V gene, D gene, clone size, J gene, CDR3 DNA, CDR3 protein. The D gene is left open where the match is weak. The size field is filled for only some rows; it gives once, few, many or a size class.

TRBV7-3	.	.	TRBJ2-1	TGTGCCAGCAGCTTAACGCGGCTAGCCCTCGGAGGCGATGAGCAGTTCTTC	CASSLTRLALGGDEQFF
TRBV7-2	TRBD1	.	TRBJ2-7	TGTGCCAGCACCGTAGGGGGTACAGGGGTGGCGTACGAGCAGTACTTC	CASTVGGTGVAYEQYF
TRBV6-1	.	once	TRBJ1-2	TGTGCCAGCAGTGGGTCCGGCCTTGGCCGTGAGACATACTATGGCTACACCTTC	CASSGSGLGRETYYGYTF
TRBV4-3	.	.	TRBJ1-5	TGCGCCAGCAGCCACGCTCTAAACCAGCCCCAGCATTTT	CASSHALNQPQHF
TRBV7-2	.	.	TRBJ1-2	TGTGCCAGCAGCCCCGTTACTTTCAGGACTGCTGGCTATGGCTACACCTTC	CASSPVTFRTAGYGYTF
TRBV28	.	.	TRBJ1-4	TGTGCCAGCAGTTTAACTAGCCCAGCCCCAGCCGGGGGATTTAATGAAAAACTGTTTTTT	CASSLTSPAPAGGFNEKLFF
TRBV28	TRBD2	.	TRBJ2-1	TGTGCCAGCAGAATAACACGTAGCGGGGGGGCCTACAATGAGCAGTTCTTC	CASRITRSGGAYNEQFF
TRBV5-6	.	.	TRBJ1-2	TGTGCCAGCAGCTTTGGTCCAGGGGATCTCTATGGCTACACCTTC	CASSFGPGDLYGYTF
TRBV6-6	.	.	TRBJ1-5	TGTGCCAGCAGTTACTCCCCAGACTGGAATCAGCCCCAGCATTTT	CASSYSPDWNQPQHF
TRBV4-3	.	.	TRBJ2-3	TGCGCCAGCAGCCAGCTCCCCGCGGTACCAACAGATACGCAGTATTTT	CASSQLPAVPTDTQYF
TRBV27	.	.	TRBJ2-7	TGTGCCAGCAGTTTAAGGGGCTTTACCGACTACGAGCAGTACTTC	CASSLRGFTDYEQYF
TRBV7-6	.	.	TRBJ1-5	TGTGCCAGCAGCTCGACCATTCTGCGGCAGCCCCAGCATTTT	CASSSTILRQPQHF
TRBV9	TRBD2	.	TRBJ2-5	TGTGCCAGCAGCGTAGCTTCGGCGCTAGCGGGGCCCCAAGAGACCCAGTACTTC	CASSVASALAGPQETQYF
TRBV18	.	.	TRBJ1-3	TGTGCCAGCTCACCTATCTACAGGGAAGGTCGACCTGGAAACACCATATATTTT	CASSPIYREGRPGNTIYF
TRBV13	TRBD2	.	TRBJ2-7	TGTGCCAGCAGCCGTCATAAGCGGGGGGTCTCCTACGAGCAGTACTTC	CASSRHKRGVSYEQYF
TRBV7-9	TRBD1	.	TRBJ1-2	TGTGCCAGCAGCCAATTTCCGAGGGGGCGCGGTAACTATGGCTACACCTTC	CASSQFPRGRGNYGYTF
TRBV11-3	TRBD2	.	TRBJ2-7	TGTGCCAGCAGCTTAGATGGGACTAATACCTACGAGCAGTACTTC	CASSLDGTNTYEQYF
TRBV7-2	TRBD1	few	TRBJ2-2	TGTGCCAGCAGCTTAGAACAGGGGAGAGACACCGGGGAGCTGTTTTTT	CASSLEQGRDTGELFF
TRBV5-6	.	.	TRBJ2-7	TGTGCCAGCAGCTTGTCAGGAAGGGGGTTCTACGAGCAGTACTTC	CASSLSGRGFYEQYF
TRBV5-5	.	.	TRBJ2-7	TGTGCCAGCAGCTTGGTATGGGAGTCCTACGAGCAGTACTTC	CASSLVWESYEQYF
TRBV4-3	.	.	TRBJ1-1	TGCGCCAGCAGCCAAGATCTAGGCCAGCTGAACACTGAAGCTTTCTTT	CASSQDLGQLNTEAFF
TRBV5-1	TRBD1	.	TRBJ1-4	TGCGCCAGCAGCCGACAGGGGACTAATGAAAAACTGTTTTTT	CASSRQGTNEKLFF
TRBV6-6	.	.	TRBJ1-5	TGTGCCAGCAGCCAAGACAGACACAATCAGCCCCAGCATTTT	CASSQDRHNQPQHF
TRBV27	TRBD1	.	TRBJ1-1	TGTGCCAGCAGTTTGGGGGACAGGAGGAACACTGAAGCTTTCTTT	CASSLGDRRNTEAFF
TRBV6-1	TRBD1	.	TRBJ1-4	TGTGCCAGCAGTGGATCCGGATTGGGGACAGGGAATGAAAAACTGTTTTTT	CASSGSGLGTGNEKLFF
TRBV6-1	.	once	TRBJ1-3	TGTGCCAGCAGTGAAGCATCTAGGAAGGAAAGGAGAATATATTTT	CASSEASRKERRIYF
TRBV7-8	TRBD1	.	TRBJ1-3	TGTGCCAGCAGCTTAGGACAGGGGGCTGGAGTGAGAAACACCATATATTTT	CASSLGQGAGVRNTIYF
TRBV28	.	few	TRBJ2-5	TGTGCCAGCGGAAACATCTCAGGGTCCCAAGAGACCCAGTACTTC	CASGNISGSQETQYF
TRBV12-5	TRBD2	.	TRBJ2-1	TGTGCTAGTGGTATCCCCACTAGCGGGGGGGCCCATGAGCAGTTCTTC	CASGIPTSGGAHEQFF
TRBV19	TRBD1	.	TRBJ2-5	TGTGCCAGTAGTCCCCGACAGGGAGTCCCCTCGAGACAAGAGACCCAGTACTTC	CASSPRQGVPSRQETQYF
TRBV12-2	.	.	TRBJ1-3	TGTGCAAGTCGCTTAGCCCAAACAGTCGGCACCATATATTTT	CASRLAQTVGTIYF
TRBV7-3	.	.	TRBJ2-3	TGTGCCAGCAGCTTAAAGGGGTTTGGCACAGATACGCAGTATTTT	CASSLKGFGTDTQYF
TRBV10-3	TRBD1	.	TRBJ1-1	TGTGCCATCAGTGAAACTTCCCGGGACAGGGGTGAGGGTAACACTGAAGCTTTCTTT	CAISETSRDRGEGNTEAFF
TRBV6-1	TRBD1	once	TRBJ2-7	TGTGCCAGCAGTGAAATTAATTTAGGGACAGCACCTTCCTACGAGCAGTACTTC	CASSEINLGTAPSYEQYF
TRBV18	.	.	TRBJ2-3	TGTGCCAGCTCACCCTCAAGAGGTGTCGAGAGCACAGATACGCAGTATTTT	CASSPSRGVESTDTQYF
TRBV7-8	TRBD2	.	TRBJ2-3	TGTGCCAGCAGCTTATCACTCAGCGGGGGAGATACGCAGTATTTT	CASSLSLSGGDTQYF
TRBV5-1	TRBD1	once	TRBJ1-2	TGCGCCAGCAGCCGGACAACGACTATAGGGACAGGGGGCGTCGGACTGCATGGCTACACCTTC	CASSRTTTIGTGGVGLHGYTF
TRBV11-2	TRBD1	.	TRBJ1-2	TGTGCCAGCAGACAGGGGATGGGCTATGGCTACACCTTC	CASRQGMGYGYTF
TRBV10-2	.	.	TRBJ1-3	TGCGCCAGCACCCTCGAGGGAGACACCATATATTTT	CASTLEGDTIYF
TRBV7-6	TRBD2	.	TRBJ2-7	TGTGCCAGCAGCTTAGAGGAGGCGGGGGGGCCGAAAGAGCAGTACTTC	CASSLEEAGGPKEQYF
TRBV28	.	.	TRBJ1-1	TGTGCCAGCAGTCTCCAACGGGGGGCAGAGGTGACTTTCTTT	CASSLQRGAEVTFF
TRBV6-5	.	.	TRBJ2-1	TGTGCCAGCAGTTACTCCGTCCCGGGATCATACAATGAGCAGTTCTTC	CASSYSVPGSYNEQFF